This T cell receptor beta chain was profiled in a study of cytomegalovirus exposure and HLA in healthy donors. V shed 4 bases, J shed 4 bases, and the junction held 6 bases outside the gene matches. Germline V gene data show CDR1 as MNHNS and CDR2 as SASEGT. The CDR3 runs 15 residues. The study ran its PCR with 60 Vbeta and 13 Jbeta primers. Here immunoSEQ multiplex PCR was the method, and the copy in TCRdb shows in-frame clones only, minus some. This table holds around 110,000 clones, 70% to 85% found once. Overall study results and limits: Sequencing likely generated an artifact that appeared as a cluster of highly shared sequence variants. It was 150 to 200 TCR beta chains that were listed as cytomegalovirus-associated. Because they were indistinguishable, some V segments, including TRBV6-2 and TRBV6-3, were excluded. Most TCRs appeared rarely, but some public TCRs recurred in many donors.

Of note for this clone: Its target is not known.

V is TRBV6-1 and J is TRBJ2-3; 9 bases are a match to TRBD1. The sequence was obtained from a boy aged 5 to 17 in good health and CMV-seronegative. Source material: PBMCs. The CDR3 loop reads CASSGTGASADTQYF. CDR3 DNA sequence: TGTGCCAGCAGTGGGACAGGGGCATCTGCAGATACGCAGTATTTT.